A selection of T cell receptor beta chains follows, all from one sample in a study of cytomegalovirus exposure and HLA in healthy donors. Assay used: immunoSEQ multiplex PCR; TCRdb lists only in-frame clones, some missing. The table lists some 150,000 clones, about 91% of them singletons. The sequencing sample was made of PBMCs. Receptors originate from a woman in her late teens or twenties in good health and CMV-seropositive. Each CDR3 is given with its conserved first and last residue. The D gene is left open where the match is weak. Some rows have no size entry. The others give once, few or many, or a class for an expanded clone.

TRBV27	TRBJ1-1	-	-	TGTGCCAGTCATTCCGGGACAGAAGCTTTCTTT	CASHSGTEAFF
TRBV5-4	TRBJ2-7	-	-	TGTGCCAGCAGCTTGGAGGCTAGCGCCACCTACGAGCAGTACTTC	CASSLEASATYEQYF
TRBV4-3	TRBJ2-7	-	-	TGCGCCAGCAGCCAAACTCGCCAGGTGGACTACGAGCAGTACTTC	CASSQTRQVDYEQYF
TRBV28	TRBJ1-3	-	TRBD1	TGTGCCAGCAGTGTCTCCGGACAGGGAGGAGGAAACACCATATATTTT	CASSVSGQGGGNTIYF
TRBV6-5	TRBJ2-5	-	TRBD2	TGTGCCAGCAGTTACCAACTAGCGGGAGTCTTAGAGACCCAGTACTTC	CASSYQLAGVLETQYF
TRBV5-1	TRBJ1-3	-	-	TGCGCCAGCAGCTTGGTTGGCATCTCCCTTGGAAACACCATATATTTT	CASSLVGISLGNTIYF
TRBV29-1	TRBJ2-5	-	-	TGCAGCGTTCCGTACCAAACAACCCCAGAGACCCAGTACTTC	CSVPYQTTPETQYF
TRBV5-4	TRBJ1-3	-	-	TGTGCCAGCAGCTTGACAGGTGGCTCTGGAAACACCATATATTTT	CASSLTGGSGNTIYF
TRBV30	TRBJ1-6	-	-	TGTGCCTGGAGTGTACCCGGGGGGCGGAATTCACCCCTCCACTTT	CAWSVPGGRNSPLHF
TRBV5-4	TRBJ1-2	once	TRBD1	TGTGCCAGCAGCCCACAGGGGTCGAGTTATGGCTACACCTTC	CASSPQGSSYGYTF
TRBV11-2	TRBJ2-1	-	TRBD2	TGTGCCAGCAGCTGGGGGGGAGCACTAGCGGGAGATAACAATGAGCAGTTCTTC	CASSWGGALAGDNNEQFF
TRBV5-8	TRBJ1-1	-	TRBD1	TGTGCCAGCAGCTTCCCGACAGGGCTTGAAGCTTTCTTT	CASSFPTGLEAFF
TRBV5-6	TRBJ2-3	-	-	TGTGCCAGCAGCTTGGGACCAGGAGGGACAGATACGCAGTATTTT	CASSLGPGGTDTQYF
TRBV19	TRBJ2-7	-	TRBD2	TGTGCCAGTAGTATATTACCAAGCGGGGTCAACTCCTACGAGCAGTACTTC	CASSILPSGVNSYEQYF
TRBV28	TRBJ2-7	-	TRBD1	TGTGCCAGCAGTCCCTCGGGACAGGGACACGAGCAGTACTTC	CASSPSGQGHEQYF
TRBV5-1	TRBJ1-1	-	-	TGCGCCAGCAGCTTCGGGGGGACGACTTTCTTT	CASSFGGTTFF
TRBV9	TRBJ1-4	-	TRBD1	TGTGCCAGCAGCCCGAGGACAGGGAAACCAGGAAAACTGTTTTTT	CASSPRTGKPGKLFF
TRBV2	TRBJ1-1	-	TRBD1	TGTGCCAGCGGACAGGAGAAAAACACTGAAGCTTTCTTT	CASGQEKNTEAFF
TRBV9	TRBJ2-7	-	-	TGTGCCAGCAGCGTAGGTGGTAGCTCGCCGCTGCGCGAGCAGTACTTC	CASSVGGSSPLREQYF
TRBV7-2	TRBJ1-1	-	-	TGTGCCAGCAGGAAAGCGGGGGACACTGAAGCTTTCTTT	CASRKAGDTEAFF
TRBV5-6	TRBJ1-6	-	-	TGTGCCAGCAGCCTACCGTTCAATTCACCCCTCCACTTT	CASSLPFNSPLHF
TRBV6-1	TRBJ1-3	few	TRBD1	TGTGCCAGCAGCAACAGGGGGGCTGGAAACACCATATATTTT	CASSNRGAGNTIYF
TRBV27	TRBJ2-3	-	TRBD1	TGTGCCAGCTCTAGGACAGGGCCATCCCAGGATACGCAGTATTTT	CASSRTGPSQDTQYF
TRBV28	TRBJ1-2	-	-	TGTGCCAGCAGTACTAAAGGCTACACCTTC	CASSTKGYTF
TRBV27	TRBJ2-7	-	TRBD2	TGTGCCAGCAGCCAACTAGCGGGAAGGGGAGAGCAGTACTTC	CASSQLAGRGEQYF
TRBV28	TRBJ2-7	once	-	TGTGCCAGCAGTCCCCCATGGGGGGTATTAGCCTACGAGCAGTACTTC	CASSPPWGVLAYEQYF